Sequencing of this T cell receptor beta chain was carried out in a study of cytomegalovirus exposure and HLA in healthy donors. CDR1 and CDR2 from the germline V gene are SEHNR and FQNEAQ (reference sequence). The CDR3 runs to 14 residues. V was pared by 5 bases and J by 5 bases, with 16 bases between. This clone has only a few counts. Its matching antigen is unknown. PCR used 60 Vbeta primers and 13 Jbeta primers. Method: immunoSEQ multiplex PCR; TCRdb's copy keeps in-frame clones and lacks some. The table includes tens of thousands of clones, about three quarters detected once. Study conclusions and caveats: Reports described diagnosis of cytomegalovirus status by the classifier as highly specific and sensitive. Later analysis revealed greater clonal expansion in HLA-associated TCR beta chains than in equally common others.

This TCR derives from a woman in her twenties or thirties in good health and CMV-seropositive. The sequencing sample was made of PBMCs. The rearrangement uses TRBV7-9 and TRBJ2-7, with D possibly being TRBD1 (7 bases). Here the CDR3 DNA reads TGTGCCAGCAGCCAGGAGGGGGCTCTCGACGAGCAGTACTTC. Its translation: CASSQEGALDEQYF.